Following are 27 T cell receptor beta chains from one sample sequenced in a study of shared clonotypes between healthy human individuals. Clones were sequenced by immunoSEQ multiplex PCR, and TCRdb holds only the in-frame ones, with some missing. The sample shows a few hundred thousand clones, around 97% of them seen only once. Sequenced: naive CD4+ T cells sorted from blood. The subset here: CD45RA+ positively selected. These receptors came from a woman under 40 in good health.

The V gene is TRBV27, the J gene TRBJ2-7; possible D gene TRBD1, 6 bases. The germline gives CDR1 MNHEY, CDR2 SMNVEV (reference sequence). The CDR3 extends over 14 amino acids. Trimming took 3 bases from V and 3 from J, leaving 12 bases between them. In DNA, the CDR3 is TGTGCCAGCAGTTTTAGGCAGGGGTACTACGAGCAGTACTTC. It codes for CASSFRQGYYEQYF.

CDR3 region: CASSPSGTGGDTQYF. The CDR3 DNA is TGTGCCAGCAGTCCCTCCGGGACAGGAGGTGATACGCAGTATTTT. The rearrangement joins TRBV27 to TRBJ2-3; 8 bases map to TRBD1. This CDR3 is 15 amino acids long. Germline V gene sequence: CDR1 MNHEY, CDR2 SMNVEV (reference sequence). The J segment lost 6 bases and the V segment lost 5 bases, leaving 10 bases of the junction unmatched.

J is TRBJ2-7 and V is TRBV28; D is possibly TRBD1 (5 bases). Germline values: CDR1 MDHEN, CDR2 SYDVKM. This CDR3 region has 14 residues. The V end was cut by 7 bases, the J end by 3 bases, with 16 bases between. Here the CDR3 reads CASTRKGRDYEQYF. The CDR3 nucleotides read TGTGCCAGCACCCGAAAGGGCAGGGACTACGAGCAGTACTTC.

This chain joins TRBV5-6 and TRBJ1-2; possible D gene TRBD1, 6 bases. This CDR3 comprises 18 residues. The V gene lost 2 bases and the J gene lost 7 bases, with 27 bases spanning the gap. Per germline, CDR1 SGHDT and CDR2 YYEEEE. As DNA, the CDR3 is TGTGCCAGCAGCTTAAGGCTAGTAACACCGGACAGCTCCTCTGGCTACACCTTC. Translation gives CASSLRLVTPDSSSGYTF.

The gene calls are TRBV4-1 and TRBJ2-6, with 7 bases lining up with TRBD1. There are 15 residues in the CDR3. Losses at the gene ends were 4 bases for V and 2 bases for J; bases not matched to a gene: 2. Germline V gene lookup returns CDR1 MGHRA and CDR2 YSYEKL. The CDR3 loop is CASSLTGAGANVLTF. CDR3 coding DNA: TGCGCCAGCAGCCTCACAGGGGCTGGGGCCAACGTCCTGACTTTC.

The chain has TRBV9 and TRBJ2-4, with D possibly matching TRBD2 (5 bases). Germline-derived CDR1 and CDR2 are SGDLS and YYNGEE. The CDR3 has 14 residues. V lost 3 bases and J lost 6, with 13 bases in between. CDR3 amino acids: CASSARGSGNIQYF. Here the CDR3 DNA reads TGTGCCAGCAGCGCACGGGGATCGGGAAACATTCAGTACTTC.

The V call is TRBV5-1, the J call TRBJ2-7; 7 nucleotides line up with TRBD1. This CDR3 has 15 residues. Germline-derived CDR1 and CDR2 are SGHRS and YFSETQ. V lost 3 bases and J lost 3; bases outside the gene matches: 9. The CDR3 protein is CASSWLDRNDYEQYF. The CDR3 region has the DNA TGCGCCAGCAGCTGGCTGGACAGGAATGACTACGAGCAGTACTTC.

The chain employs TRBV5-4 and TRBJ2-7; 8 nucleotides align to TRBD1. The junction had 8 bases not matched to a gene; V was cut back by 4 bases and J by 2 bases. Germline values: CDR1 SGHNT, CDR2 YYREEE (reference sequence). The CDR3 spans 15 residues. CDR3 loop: CASSPATGDPYEQYF. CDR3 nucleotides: TGTGCCAGCAGCCCGGCGACAGGGGACCCCTACGAGCAGTACTTC.

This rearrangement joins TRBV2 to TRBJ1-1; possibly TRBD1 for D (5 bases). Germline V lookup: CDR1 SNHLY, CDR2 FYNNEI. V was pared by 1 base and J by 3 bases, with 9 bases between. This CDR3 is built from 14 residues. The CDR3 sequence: CASSEGTSHTEAFF. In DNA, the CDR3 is TGTGCCAGCAGTGAAGGGACATCGCACACTGAAGCTTTCTTT. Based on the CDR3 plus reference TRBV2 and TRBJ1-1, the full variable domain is EPEVTQTPSHQVTQMGQEVILRCVPISNHLYFYWYRQILGQKVEFLVSFYNNEISEKSEIFDDQFSVERPDGSNFTLKIRSTKLEDSAMYFCASSEGTSHTEAFFGQGTRLTVV.

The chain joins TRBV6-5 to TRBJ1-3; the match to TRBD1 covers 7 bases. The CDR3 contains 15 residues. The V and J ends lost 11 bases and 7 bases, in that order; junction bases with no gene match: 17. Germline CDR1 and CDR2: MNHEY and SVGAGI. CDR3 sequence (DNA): TGTGCCCCCGACGGGCGCCGGGACAGTATTAACACCATATATTTT. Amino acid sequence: CAPDGRRDSINTIYF.

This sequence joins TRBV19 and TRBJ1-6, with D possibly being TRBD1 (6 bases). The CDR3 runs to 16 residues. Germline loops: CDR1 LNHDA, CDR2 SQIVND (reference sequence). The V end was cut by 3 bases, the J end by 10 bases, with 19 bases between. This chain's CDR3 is CASSIPLGGASSPLHF. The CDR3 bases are TGTGCCAGTAGTATCCCCCTCGGGGGGGCATCGTCACCCCTCCACTTT.

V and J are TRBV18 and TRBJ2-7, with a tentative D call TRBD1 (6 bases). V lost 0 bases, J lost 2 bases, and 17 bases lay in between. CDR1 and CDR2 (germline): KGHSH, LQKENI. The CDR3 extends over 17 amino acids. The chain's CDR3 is CASSPPLQGDSTYEQYF. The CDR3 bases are TGTGCCAGCTCACCACCTTTACAGGGCGATTCTACCTACGAGCAGTACTTC.

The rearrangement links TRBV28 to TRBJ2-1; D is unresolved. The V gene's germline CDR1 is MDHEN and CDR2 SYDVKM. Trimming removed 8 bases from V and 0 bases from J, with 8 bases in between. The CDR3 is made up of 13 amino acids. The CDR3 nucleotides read TGTGCCAGCTCGAGGAGCTCCTACAATGAGCAGTTCTTC. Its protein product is CASSRSSYNEQFF.

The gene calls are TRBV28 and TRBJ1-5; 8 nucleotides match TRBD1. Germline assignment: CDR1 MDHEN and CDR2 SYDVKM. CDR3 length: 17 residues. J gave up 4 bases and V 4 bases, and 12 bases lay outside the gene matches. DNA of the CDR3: TGTGCCAGCAGTTCAAGACAGGGGAGGGCTCTAAATCAGCCCCAGCATTTT. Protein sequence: CASSSRQGRALNQPQHF.

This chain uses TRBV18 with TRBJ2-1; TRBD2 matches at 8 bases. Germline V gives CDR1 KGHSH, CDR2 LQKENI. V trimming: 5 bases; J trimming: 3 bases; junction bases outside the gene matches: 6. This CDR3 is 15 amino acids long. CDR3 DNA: TGTGCCAGCTCATCAAGGACTAGCAGCTACAATGAGCAGTTCTTC. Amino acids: CASSSRTSSYNEQFF.

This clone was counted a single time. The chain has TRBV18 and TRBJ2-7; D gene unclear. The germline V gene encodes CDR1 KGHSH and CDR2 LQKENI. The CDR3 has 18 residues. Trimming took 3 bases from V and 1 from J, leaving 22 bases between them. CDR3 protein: CASSPLTSKGMNSYEQYF. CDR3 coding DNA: TGTGCCAGCTCACCTCTAACGTCAAAGGGTATGAATTCCTACGAGCAGTACTTC.

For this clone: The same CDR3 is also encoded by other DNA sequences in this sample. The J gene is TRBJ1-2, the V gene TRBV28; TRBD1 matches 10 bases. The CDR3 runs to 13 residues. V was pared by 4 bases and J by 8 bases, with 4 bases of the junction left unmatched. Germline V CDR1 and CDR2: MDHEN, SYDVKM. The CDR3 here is CASSSGQGGGYTF. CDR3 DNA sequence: TGTGCCAGCAGTTCTGGACAGGGGGGAGGCTACACCTTC.

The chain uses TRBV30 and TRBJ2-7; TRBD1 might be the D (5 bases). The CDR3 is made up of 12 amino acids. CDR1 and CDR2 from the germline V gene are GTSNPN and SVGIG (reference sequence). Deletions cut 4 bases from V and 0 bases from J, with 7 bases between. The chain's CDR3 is CAWTGSSYEQYF. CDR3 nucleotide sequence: TGTGCCTGGACAGGGTCCTCCTACGAGCAGTACTTC. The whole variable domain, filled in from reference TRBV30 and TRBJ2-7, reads SQTIHQWPATLVQPVGSPLSLECTVEGTSNPNLYWYRQAAGRGLQLLFYSVGIGQISSEVPQNLSASRPQDRQFILSSKKLLLSDSGFYLCAWTGSSYEQYFGPGTRLTVT.

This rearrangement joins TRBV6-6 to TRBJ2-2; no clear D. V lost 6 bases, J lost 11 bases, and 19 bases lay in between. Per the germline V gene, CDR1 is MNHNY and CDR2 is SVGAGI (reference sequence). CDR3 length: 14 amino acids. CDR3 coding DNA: TGTGCCAGCAGCACTCGTCTGGACGTACGTGAGCTGTTTTTT. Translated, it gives CASSTRLDVRELFF.

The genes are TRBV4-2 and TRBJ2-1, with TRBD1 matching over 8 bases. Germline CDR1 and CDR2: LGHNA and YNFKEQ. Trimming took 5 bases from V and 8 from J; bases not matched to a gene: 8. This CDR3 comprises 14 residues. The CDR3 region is CASSKLQGADEQFF. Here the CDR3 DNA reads TGTGCCAGCAGCAAGCTCCAGGGGGCGGATGAGCAGTTCTTC.

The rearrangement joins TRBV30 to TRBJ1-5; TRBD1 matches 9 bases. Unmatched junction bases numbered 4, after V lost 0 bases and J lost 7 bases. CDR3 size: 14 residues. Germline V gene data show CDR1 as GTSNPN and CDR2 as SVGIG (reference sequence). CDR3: CAWSVGQGNQPQHF. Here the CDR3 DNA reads TGTGCCTGGAGTGTTGGACAGGGGAACCAGCCCCAGCATTTT.

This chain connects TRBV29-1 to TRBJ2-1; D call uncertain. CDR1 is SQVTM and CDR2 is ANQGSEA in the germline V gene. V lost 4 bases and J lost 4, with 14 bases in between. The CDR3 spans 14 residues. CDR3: CSVVRKRKYNEQFF. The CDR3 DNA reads TGCAGCGTTGTGCGGAAGCGCAAATACAATGAGCAGTTCTTC.

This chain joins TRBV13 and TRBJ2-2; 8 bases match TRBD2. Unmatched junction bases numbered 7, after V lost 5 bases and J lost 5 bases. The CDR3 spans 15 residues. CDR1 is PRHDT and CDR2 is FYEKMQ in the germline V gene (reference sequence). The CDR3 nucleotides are TGTGCCAGCAGCCAAGCGGGAGTAGGGACCGGGGAGCTGTTTTTT. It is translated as CASSQAGVGTGELFF.

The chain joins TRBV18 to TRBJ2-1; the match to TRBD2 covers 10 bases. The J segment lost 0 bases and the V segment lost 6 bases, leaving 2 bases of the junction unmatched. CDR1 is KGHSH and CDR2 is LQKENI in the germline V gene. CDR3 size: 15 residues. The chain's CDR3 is CASSSSGSSYNEQFF. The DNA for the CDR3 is TGTGCCAGCTCGTCTAGCGGGAGCTCCTACAATGAGCAGTTCTTC.

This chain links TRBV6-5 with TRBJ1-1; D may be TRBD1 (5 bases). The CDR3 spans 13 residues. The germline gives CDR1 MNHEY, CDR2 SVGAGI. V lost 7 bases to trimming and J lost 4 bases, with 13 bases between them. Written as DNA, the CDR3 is TGTGCCAGCATGAAGGGAAGGGGCACTGAAGCTTTCTTT. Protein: CASMKGRGTEAFF.

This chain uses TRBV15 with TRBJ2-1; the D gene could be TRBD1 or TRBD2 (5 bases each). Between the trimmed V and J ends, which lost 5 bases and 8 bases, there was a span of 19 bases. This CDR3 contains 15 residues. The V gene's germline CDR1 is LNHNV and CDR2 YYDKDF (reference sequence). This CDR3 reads CATSEFRGTVDEQFF. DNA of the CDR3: TGTGCCACCAGCGAGTTTCGTGGGACGGTCGATGAGCAGTTCTTC.

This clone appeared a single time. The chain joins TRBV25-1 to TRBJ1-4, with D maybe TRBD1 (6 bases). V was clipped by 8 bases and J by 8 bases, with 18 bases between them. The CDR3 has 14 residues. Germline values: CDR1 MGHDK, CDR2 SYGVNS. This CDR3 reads CASGTGRQGEKLFF. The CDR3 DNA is TGTGCCAGCGGAACCGGGAGGCAGGGGGAAAAACTGTTTTTT.